These 20 T cell receptor beta chains were all obtained from the same sample, sequenced in a study of regulatory and conventional T cells in RAG deficiency. Data came from immunoSEQ multiplex PCR; TCRdb stores just in-frame clones and leaves some out. The repertoire holds fewer than 35,000 clones, with around 89% as singletons. The sample was also reused in another study, on regulatory T cells. Per that paper: The primer mix had 52 TRBV and 13 TRBJ primers.

Specimen: CD8+ T cells sorted from blood. The source of these receptors is a human donor in good health.

V usage is TRBV5-1 and J usage is TRBJ2-7; a weak D match, TRBD2 (5 bases). V gave up 4 bases and J gave up 1 base, with 9 bases separating them. Germline assignment: CDR1 SGHRS and CDR2 YFSETQ. This CDR3 is 13 amino acids long. Here the CDR3 reads CASSVGISYEQYF. For the CDR3, the DNA is TGCGCCAGCAGCGTCGGGATATCCTACGAGCAGTACTTC.

The chain combines TRBV10-2 with TRBJ1-1; no clear D gene. This CDR3 region has 13 residues. CDR1 and CDR2 (germline): WSHSY, SAAADI. The V end was cut by 3 bases, the J end by 1 base, with 6 bases between. CDR3 in amino acids: CASSDKKNTEAFF. The CDR3 region has the DNA TGCGCCAGCAGTGACAAAAAGAACACTGAAGCTTTCTTT.

The rearrangement joins TRBV15 to TRBJ1-5; D uncertain. Germline lookup yields CDR1 LNHNV and CDR2 YYDKDF (reference sequence). Trimming took 0 bases from V and 7 from J, leaving 10 bases between them. CDR3 length equals 14 residues. The CDR3 is CATSRDGSRQPQHF. CDR3 bases: TGTGCCACCAGCAGAGATGGCAGCCGGCAGCCCCAGCATTTT.

This clone appeared a single time. This chain uses TRBV19 with TRBJ2-2; maybe TRBD1 (5 bases). Trimming left V 7 bases short and J 7 bases short, with 13 bases between. The CDR3 loop spans 13 amino acids. Looked up from germline, CDR1 is LNHDA and CDR2 is SQIVND (reference sequence). Here the CDR3 reads CASISRGIGELFF. The CDR3 DNA follows: TGTGCCAGTATAAGTAGGGGAATCGGGGAGCTGTTTTTT. The whole variable domain, remainder taken from reference TRBV19 and TRBJ2-2, is DGGITQSPKYLFRKEGQNVTLSCEQNLNHDAMYWYRQDPGQGLRLIYYSQIVNDFQKGDIAEGYSVSREKKESFPLTVTSAQKNPTAFYLCASISRGIGELFFGEGSRLTVL.

This chain uses TRBV27 with TRBJ1-1; a weak D match, TRBD1 (5 bases). There are 13 residues in the CDR3. Germline V gene lookup returns CDR1 MNHEY and CDR2 SMNVEV (reference sequence). Trimming shortened V by 4 bases and J by 3 bases, and 9 bases separated the two germline ends. The CDR3 coding sequence is TGTGCCAGCAGTTCCTACAGGCACACTGAAGCTTTCTTT. Protein product: CASSSYRHTEAFF.

This clone appeared a single time. The V and J genes are TRBV7-6 and TRBJ1-1; D remains unclear. This CDR3 has 14 residues. Germline values: CDR1 SGHVS, CDR2 FNYEAQ. V was cut by 1 base and J by 6 bases, with 12 bases left in between. This chain's CDR3 is CASSLGGVGSEAFF. For the CDR3, the DNA is TGTGCCAGCAGCTTAGGCGGTGTCGGGTCTGAAGCTTTCTTT.

The chain uses TRBV9 and TRBJ2-3; no firm D call. This CDR3 is built from 13 residues. Germline V gives CDR1 SGDLS, CDR2 YYNGEE. Trimming stripped 0 bases from V and 4 bases from J, with 6 bases between. The CDR3 region has the DNA TGTGCCAGCAGCGTAGCTGTCCCAGATACGCAGTATTTT. This codes for CASSVAVPDTQYF.

As DNA, the CDR3 is TGTGCCACCAGCAGAGAGGGGCACGAGGACAGGGGTTTGATTGAGCAGTTCTTC. Amino acids: CATSREGHEDRGLIEQFF. The chain employs TRBV15 and TRBJ2-1; 9 nucleotides agree with TRBD1. V shed 0 bases and J 9 bases; nucleotides not matched to a gene: 15. The CDR3 spans 18 residues. Looked up from germline, CDR1 is LNHNV and CDR2 is YYDKDF (reference sequence).

V is TRBV11-2 and J is TRBJ1-1; D not certain. CDR1 and CDR2 (germline): SGHAT, FQNNGV. V lost 4 bases and J lost 1, with 10 bases in between. CDR3 length equals 14 residues. CDR3 amino acids: CASSSSTENTEAFF. CDR3 in DNA: TGTGCCAGCAGCTCATCCACCGAGAACACTGAAGCTTTCTTT.

V is TRBV10-3 and J is TRBJ1-6; D not certain. The V end lost 2 bases, the J end lost 0 bases, and 8 bases lay between the germline ends. This CDR3 contains 16 residues. Germline V gives CDR1 ENHRY, CDR2 SYGVKD. CDR3 coding DNA: TGTGCCATCAGTGAGCCAAAGAGCTCCTATAATTCACCCCTCCACTTT. Translation: CAISEPKSSYNSPLHF.

V and J are TRBV27 and TRBJ2-5, with D maybe TRBD1 (5 bases). Trimming removed 5 bases at V and 2 bases at J, with 18 bases between. Germline loops: CDR1 MNHEY, CDR2 SMNVEV (reference sequence). The CDR3 is 16 amino acids. CDR3 amino acids: CASSPYRLDRQETQYF. In nucleotides, the CDR3 is TGTGCCAGCAGTCCATACCGTCTAGACAGACAAGAGACCCAGTACTTC.

The CDR3 loop is CASSEGLAGGTDTQYF. CDR3 in DNA: TGTGCCAGCAGTGAAGGACTAGCGGGAGGAACAGATACGCAGTATTTT. This chain joins TRBV6-4 and TRBJ2-3, with 14 bases lining up with TRBD2. There are 16 residues in the CDR3. V was pared by 3 bases and J by 3 bases, with 2 bases of the junction left unmatched. Germline CDR1 MRHNA, CDR2 SNTAGT.

The V and J genes are TRBV23-1 and TRBJ2-7; the match to TRBD1 covers 7 bases. TRBV23-1 carries the ORF label, with uncertain function. After removal of 4 bases from V and 2 bases from J, the junction contained 8 bases not matched to a gene. This CDR3 is 15 amino acids long. The chain's CDR3 is CASSPPGQKTYEQYF. CDR3 nucleotide sequence: TGCGCCAGCAGTCCGCCGGGACAGAAGACCTACGAGCAGTACTTC.

This clone appeared once. This chain connects TRBV7-9 to TRBJ1-1; D is uncertain. V lost 2 bases to trimming and J lost 1 base, with 8 bases between them. The CDR3 extends over 14 amino acids. Germline CDR1 and CDR2: SEHNR and FQNEAQ (reference sequence). The CDR3 nucleotides read TGTGCCAGCAGCTTATTCTCGACGAACACTGAAGCTTTCTTT. Protein: CASSLFSTNTEAFF.

V usage is TRBV19 and J usage is TRBJ2-7; D is perhaps TRBD1 (6 bases). Germline V gene lookup returns CDR1 LNHDA and CDR2 SQIVND (reference sequence). CDR3 length: 15 amino acids. V was pared by 6 bases and J by 1 base, with 16 bases between. The CDR3 sequence: CASRVQGTSSYEQYF. CDR3 nucleotides: TGTGCCAGTAGAGTACAGGGAACTAGTTCCTACGAGCAGTACTTC.

V gene TRBV7-9 combines with J gene TRBJ2-1; TRBD2 aligns across 12 bases. Germline-derived CDR1 and CDR2 are SEHNR and FQNEAQ (reference sequence). The junction had 5 bases not matched to a gene; V was cut back by 2 bases and J by 3 bases. This CDR3 has 17 residues. The CDR3 reads CASSLSSGGAVYNEQFF. Written as DNA, the CDR3 is TGTGCCAGCAGCTTATCTAGCGGGGGGGCTGTCTACAATGAGCAGTTCTTC.

V gene TRBV21-1 combines with J gene TRBJ1-1; the D call TRBD1 from the table was never checked on the DNA. TRBV21-1 is reported as a pseudogene. CDR3 length equals 14 residues. Here the CDR3 DNA reads TGTGCCAGCAGCCAAAGACAGGGAGACACTGAAGCTTTCTTT. Amino acids: CASSQRQGDTEAFF.

Remarks on this clone: Mismatch with germline at one junction end may stem from a read error. The chain has TRBV7-2 and TRBJ1-2; TRBD1 agrees at 9 bases. Germline V gene data show CDR1 as SGHTA and CDR2 as FQGNSA. The CDR3 is made up of 12 amino acids. The CDR3 DNA reads as TGTGCCAGCAGGAGGACAGGGGCAGGATTCGCCTTC. This codes for CASRRTGAGFAF.

Written as DNA, the CDR3 is TGTGCCAGCGCTGTTGGGGCCCGACAGGGACTGTTTTTT. Translating it yields CASAVGARQGLFF. The rearrangement links TRBV27 to TRBJ1-4; 7 nucleotides match TRBD1. Germline CDR1 and CDR2: MNHEY and SMNVEV (reference sequence). The CDR3 loop spans 13 amino acids. Trimming took 8 bases from V and 13 from J; bases not matched to a gene: 13.

The chain uses TRBV7-3 and TRBJ2-3; 14 nucleotides match TRBD2. Looked up from germline, CDR1 is SGHTA and CDR2 is FQGTGA. V shed 6 bases and J 2 bases; nucleotides not matched to a gene: 7. The CDR3 is made up of 17 amino acids. The chain's CDR3 is CASRRGTSGGVTDTQYF. Here the CDR3 DNA reads TGTGCCAGCAGGCGAGGGACTAGCGGGGGAGTCACAGATACGCAGTATTTT.